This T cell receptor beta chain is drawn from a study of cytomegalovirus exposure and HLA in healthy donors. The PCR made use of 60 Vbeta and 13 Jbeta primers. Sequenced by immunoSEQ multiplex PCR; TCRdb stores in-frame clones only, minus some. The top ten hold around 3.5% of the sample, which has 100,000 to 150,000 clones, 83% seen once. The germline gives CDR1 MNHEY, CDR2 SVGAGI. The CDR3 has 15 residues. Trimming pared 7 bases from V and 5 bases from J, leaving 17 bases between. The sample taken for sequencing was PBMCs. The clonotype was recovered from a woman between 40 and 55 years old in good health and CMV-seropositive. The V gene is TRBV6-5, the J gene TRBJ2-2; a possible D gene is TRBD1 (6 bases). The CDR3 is CASTEQGGATGELFF. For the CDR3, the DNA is TGTGCCAGCACCGAACAGGGTGGCGCGACCGGGGAGCTGTTTTTT.